These 29 T cell receptor beta chains came from one sample sequenced in a study of shared clonotypes between healthy human individuals. Profiled with immunoSEQ multiplex PCR; TCRdb holds only in-frame clones, not every one. The sample has a few million clones; around nine tenths are singletons. The specimen was naive CD4+ T cells sorted from blood. Documented subset: CD45RA+ positively selected. All receptors derive from a man aged 18 to 30 in good health.

The V gene is TRBV6-6, the J gene TRBJ2-7; D tentatively fits TRBD1 or TRBD2 (5 bases each). V shed 6 bases and J shed 4 bases, with 19 bases lying between them. Germline CDR1 reads MNHNY; CDR2 reads SVGAGI (reference sequence). This CDR3 region has 15 residues. This CDR3 is CASRVGAVDSYEQYF. The CDR3, as DNA: TGTGCCAGCAGAGTCGGGGCAGTAGATTCTTACGAGCAGTACTTC.

V usage is TRBV5-4 and J usage is TRBJ1-3, with 9 bases that match TRBD1. V shed 3 bases and J 0 bases; nucleotides not matched to a gene: 16. The CDR3 is 20 residues long. Germline CDR1 SGHNT, CDR2 YYREEE (reference sequence). This CDR3 reads CASSSGPGQGGGYSGNTIYF. In nucleotides, the CDR3 is TGTGCCAGCAGCTCCGGACCGGGACAGGGTGGGGGCTACTCTGGAAACACCATATATTTT.

About this clone: This specimen includes other DNA sequences encoding the same CDR3. V usage is TRBV29-1 and J usage is TRBJ2-5; 7 bases are shared with TRBD1. The V and J ends lost 4 bases and 4 bases, in that order; junction bases with no gene match: 3. From germline, CDR1 is SQVTM and CDR2 ANQGSEA. The CDR3 is 12 amino acids. The CDR3: CSVVAGGETQYF. DNA of the CDR3: TGCAGCGTTGTGGCAGGGGGAGAGACCCAGTACTTC.

This clone showed up just once. V is TRBV5-5 and J is TRBJ2-2; tentatively, D is TRBD2 (5 bases). The V gene lost 4 bases and the J gene lost 1 base, with 11 bases spanning the gap. From germline, CDR1 is SGHKS and CDR2 YYEKEE (reference sequence). This CDR3 comprises 15 residues. The CDR3 region has the DNA TGTGCCAGCAGCCCCCTGAGCGGGAACACCGGGGAGCTGTTTTTT. Amino acids: CASSPLSGNTGELFF.

The chain uses TRBV30 and TRBJ2-7, with 8 bases aligning to TRBD1. V trimming: 2 bases; J trimming: 4 bases; junction bases outside the gene matches: 10. Germline V CDR1 and CDR2: GTSNPN, SVGIG (reference sequence). CDR3 length: 15 amino acids. The CDR3 loop is CAWSTPRTGRYEQYF. DNA of the CDR3: TGTGCCTGGAGTACCCCAAGGACAGGGCGGTACGAGCAGTACTTC.

The V and J genes are TRBV10-3 and TRBJ1-6, with D maybe TRBD1 (5 bases). The CDR3 is made up of 14 amino acids. Trimming took 7 bases from V and 5 from J, leaving 12 bases between them. The V gene's germline CDR1 is ENHRY and CDR2 SYGVKD. CDR3 bases: TGTGCCATCACTCGGACCAGGGATAATTCACCCCTCCACTTT. Amino acids: CAITRTRDNSPLHF.

A remark on this clone: This CDR3 is also generated by other DNA sequences in the sample. CDR3 in amino acids: CASSLALAGGTDTQYF. The CDR3 DNA follows: TGTGCCAGCAGCTTAGCGCTAGCGGGGGGTACAGATACGCAGTATTTT. The chain couples TRBV11-2 to TRBJ2-3, with 11 nucleotides matching TRBD2. V lost 1 base and J lost 3; bases outside the gene matches: 3. The length of the CDR3 is 16 residues. Looked up from germline, CDR1 is SGHAT and CDR2 is FQNNGV.

This chain joins TRBV25-1 and TRBJ2-7; 7 bases are a match to TRBD1. Germline V lookup: CDR1 MGHDK, CDR2 SYGVNS. This CDR3 is built from 16 residues. V gave up 5 bases and J gave up 5 bases; unmatched junction bases: 15. The CDR3 sequence: CASSPSDRLRLDEQYF. The CDR3 DNA follows: TGTGCCAGCAGTCCCTCGGACAGGTTACGTCTCGACGAGCAGTACTTC.

A remark on this clone: Other DNA sequences of this sample code for an identical CDR3. V and J are TRBV30 and TRBJ2-3; perhaps TRBD1 as D (6 bases). Germline assignment: CDR1 GTSNPN and CDR2 SVGIG (reference sequence). Trimming left V 1 base short and J 6 bases short, with 8 bases between. The CDR3 is made up of 12 amino acids. The CDR3 sequence: CAWSAQGDTQYF. DNA of the CDR3: TGTGCCTGGAGTGCCCAGGGGGATACGCAGTATTTT.

This chain joins TRBV18 and TRBJ2-5, with 13 bases aligning to TRBD2. J gave up 5 bases and V 2 bases, and 8 bases lay outside the gene matches. CDR1 is KGHSH, CDR2 LQKENI, per germline. The length of the CDR3 is 17 residues. The CDR3 DNA is TGTGCCAGCTCACCATTCGGACTAGCGGGGGCGTCTGAGACCCAGTACTTC. Residues: CASSPFGLAGASETQYF.

The J gene is TRBJ1-5, the V gene TRBV19, with TRBD1 matching 8 bases. The CDR3 is made up of 18 amino acids. Germline V CDR1 and CDR2: LNHDA, SQIVND (reference sequence). Unmatched junction bases numbered 16, after V lost 4 bases and J lost 5 bases. The CDR3 DNA follows: TGTGCCAGTAGTAGAGACAGGGGAGGAGGTGGAAGCTATCAGCCCCAGCATTTT. Translation gives CASSRDRGGGGSYQPQHF.

The V gene is TRBV30, the J gene TRBJ1-1; possible D gene TRBD1, 6 bases. Per germline, CDR1 GTSNPN and CDR2 SVGIG (reference sequence). The CDR3 loop spans 13 amino acids. Trimming pared 4 bases from V and 4 bases from J, leaving 13 bases between. The CDR3 nucleotides read TGTGCCTGGAACAGGGACGGGGGCACTGAAGCTTTCTTT. It is translated as CAWNRDGGTEAFF.

This rearrangement joins TRBV7-2 to TRBJ2-2; D call uncertain. Per germline, CDR1 SGHTA and CDR2 FQGNSA. This CDR3 region has 14 residues. Trimming removed 2 bases from V and 7 bases from J, with 11 bases in between. CDR3 residues: CASSLNPVIGELFF. CDR3 nucleotide sequence: TGTGCCAGCAGCTTAAACCCGGTTATCGGGGAGCTGTTTTTT.

The gene calls are TRBV29-1 and TRBJ2-4, with a weak D call TRBD2 (7 bases). V lost 6 bases to trimming and J lost 0 bases, with 12 bases between them. The germline CDR1 and CDR2 sequences are SQVTM and ANQGSEA. CDR3 length: 14 amino acids. The CDR3 region has the DNA TGCAGCGTGGGGGGGGCTTTAGCCAAAAACATTCAGTACTTC. Amino acids: CSVGGALAKNIQYF.

The count of this clone is one. Other DNA sequences within the sample encode an identical CDR3. The chain is built from TRBV7-9 and TRBJ2-2, with no clear D. V was shortened by 6 bases and J by 0 bases, with 5 bases between the two germline ends. The CDR3 length is 13 residues. Germline V gene lookup returns CDR1 SEHNR and CDR2 FQNEAQ (reference sequence). CDR3 DNA sequence: TGTGCCAGCAGTTCAACGAACACCGGGGAGCTGTTTTTT. This sequence encodes CASSSTNTGELFF.

Comments on this clone: The same CDR3 can be traced to other DNA sequences in this sample. V is TRBV6-5 and J is TRBJ1-2; 8 nucleotides agree with TRBD1. CDR1 MNHEY and CDR2 SVGAGI come from the germline V gene. The CDR3 has 15 amino acids. V lost 4 bases to trimming and J lost 3 bases; unmatched junction nucleotides: 7. CDR3: CASSSPGQGYYGYTF. DNA for the CDR3: TGTGCCAGCAGTTCCCCCGGACAGGGCTACTATGGCTACACCTTC.

This chain joins TRBV14 and TRBJ2-3; D is perhaps TRBD2 (6 bases). V lost 6 bases, J lost 2 bases, and 15 bases lay in between. Germline CDR1 SGHDN, CDR2 FVKESK. The length of the CDR3 is 15 residues. Here the CDR3 DNA reads TGTGCCAGCAGTCGCGGGGCGTTCTTCACAGATACGCAGTATTTT. It codes for CASSRGAFFTDTQYF.

This chain connects TRBV7-9 to TRBJ1-5; perhaps TRBD1 as D (5 bases). Trimming removed 5 bases from V and 4 bases from J, with 12 bases in between. The germline CDR1 and CDR2 sequences are SEHNR and FQNEAQ (reference sequence). CDR3 length: 14 residues. The CDR3 loop reads CASSTGGFNQPQHF. DNA of the CDR3: TGTGCCAGCAGCACGGGGGGTTTTAATCAGCCCCAGCATTTT.

The chain carries TRBV19 and TRBJ1-1, with a tentative D call TRBD1 (5 bases). The CDR3 totals 14 residues. With 8 bases removed from V and 4 bases from J, the gap between germline ends came to 17 bases. Germline loops: CDR1 LNHDA, CDR2 SQIVND (reference sequence). CDR3 nucleotide sequence: TGTGCCAGTCATAGGGGCTTAGGGCTCACTGAAGCTTTCTTT. It codes for CASHRGLGLTEAFF.

This sequence joins TRBV25-1 and TRBJ1-2; D gene ambiguous. With 5 bases removed from V and 4 bases from J, the gap between germline ends came to 23 bases. The CDR3 is made up of 17 amino acids. The V gene's germline CDR1 is MGHDK and CDR2 SYGVNS. This CDR3 reads CASSLIGTSEDLYGYTF. In DNA, the CDR3 is TGTGCCAGCAGTCTCATTGGTACTTCGGAGGACCTCTATGGCTACACCTTC.

The chain links TRBV2 to TRBJ2-3; 11 bases agree with TRBD2. The CDR3 is 18 residues long. After removal of 5 bases from V and 3 bases from J, the junction contained 13 bases not matched to a gene. The V gene's germline CDR1 is SNHLY and CDR2 FYNNEI. The CDR3 here is CASSLSNSGGARTDTQYF. The CDR3 nucleotides are TGTGCCAGCAGTCTATCGAATAGCGGGGGGGCCAGGACAGATACGCAGTATTTT.

J is TRBJ2-3 and V is TRBV25-1; weak D call: TRBD2 (5 bases). V was pared by 2 bases and J by 1 base, with 16 bases between. Germline assignment: CDR1 MGHDK and CDR2 SYGVNS. The CDR3 has 17 residues. CDR3 loop: CASSESKGRGGTDTQYF. CDR3 DNA: TGTGCCAGCAGTGAAAGTAAAGGACGGGGTGGCACAGATACGCAGTATTTT.

This chain uses TRBV18 with TRBJ2-1, with D perhaps TRBD1 (5 bases). Trimming shortened V by 4 bases and J by 6 bases, and 13 bases separated the two germline ends. CDR3 length equals 14 residues. From germline, CDR1 is KGHSH and CDR2 LQKENI. The CDR3 DNA reads as TGTGCCAGCTCACATGGGGCGACGGCCAATGAGCAGTTCTTC. It translates to CASSHGATANEQFF.

The chain couples TRBV5-6 to TRBJ1-3; D gene unclear. Trimming removed 5 bases from V and 0 bases from J, with 18 bases in between. Germline-derived CDR1 and CDR2 are SGHDT and YYEEEE. This CDR3 is 17 amino acids long. The CDR3 sequence is CASRLGPTVRSGNTIYF. The CDR3 DNA is TGTGCCAGCAGACTAGGCCCTACAGTGCGCTCTGGAAACACCATATATTTT.

The chain couples TRBV10-3 to TRBJ1-2; tentatively, D is TRBD1 (5 bases). The germline gives CDR1 ENHRY, CDR2 SYGVKD. The germline V and J ends were trimmed by 3 bases and 4 bases, with 12 bases remaining between them. The CDR3 is 14 amino acids. The chain's CDR3 is CAISDLGLGYGYTF. CDR3 bases: TGTGCCATCAGTGATCTGGGGCTAGGCTATGGCTACACCTTC.

The chain is built from TRBV25-1 and TRBJ1-3, with D perhaps matching TRBD1 (5 bases). The V gene's germline CDR1 is MGHDK and CDR2 SYGVNS. This CDR3 has 15 residues. V lost 8 bases to trimming and J lost 2 bases, with 16 bases between them. The CDR3 sequence is CASRQSDKAGNTIYF. CDR3 nucleotides: TGTGCCAGCCGCCAATCGGACAAGGCTGGAAACACCATATATTTT.

The chain links TRBV7-9 to TRBJ2-7, with unresolved D. CDR1 is SEHNR and CDR2 is FQNEAQ in the germline V gene (reference sequence). The V end was cut by 3 bases, the J end by 3 bases, with 12 bases between. This CDR3 contains 14 residues. CDR3 bases: TGTGCCAGCAGCTTTCGACCTGACCTCTACGAGCAGTACTTC. The encoded protein is CASSFRPDLYEQYF.

The genes are TRBV30 and TRBJ2-5; D call uncertain. The J call may not be correct, given that the DNA end is closer to TRBJ2-7. The CDR3 runs 11 residues. CDR1 is GTSNPN and CDR2 is SVGIG in the germline V gene (reference sequence). The CDR3 loop reads CAWNRLHEQYF. Here the CDR3 DNA reads TGTGCCTGGAATAGGCTGCACGAGCAGTACTTC.

The gene calls are TRBV4-3 and TRBJ1-4, with no clear D. V lost 6 bases and J 0 bases, leaving 8 bases between the germline ends. This CDR3 contains 14 residues. Germline assignment: CDR1 LGHNA and CDR2 YSLEER. The CDR3 is CASSPLATNEKLFF. The CDR3 coding sequence is TGCGCCAGCAGTCCCCTTGCAACTAATGAAAAACTGTTTTTT.